Described below is a single TCR beta chain sequence and its context. Its antigen is still unknown. This sample is part of a study of T cell responses to AZD1222 COVID-19 vaccine. Trimming shortened V by 3 bases and J by 3 bases, and 12 bases separated the two germline ends. This CDR3 is built from 14 residues. Germline lookup yields CDR1 LNHDA and CDR2 SQIVND (reference sequence). The method was immunoSEQ multiplex PCR; TCRdb's version includes in-frame clones alone and lacks a portion of them. Of roughly 150,000 clones detected, about nine tenths appear once; the ten largest clones hold about 4%. General observations from the study: Donors were largely white British and mainly female; clonal diversity was possibly underestimated. Just six AZD1222 recipients were seropositive at baseline.

The chain couples TRBV19 to TRBJ2-7, with D tentatively TRBD1 (6 bases). The clonotype was recovered from an adult who received the AZD1222 COVID-19 vaccine. The sequenced sample was peripheral blood, obtained 28 days after the second AZD1222 dose. This CDR3 is CASSMAGELYEQYF. The CDR3 DNA follows: TGTGCCAGTAGTATGGCAGGGGAGCTCTACGAGCAGTACTTC.